This T cell receptor beta chain was captured in a study of CD8 T cells in ankylosing spondylitis (dated by TCRdb to the late 2010s). With regard to the full study: The study profiled T cell receptor beta repertoires in healthy donors and ankylosing spondylitis patients to find disease-linked TCR variants. Peripheral blood was sampled, and synovial fluid was also collected from ankylosing spondylitis patients. The whole study cohort included roughly 110 healthy donors and 20 to 25 ankylosing spondylitis patients.

Based on the germline V gene, the CDR1 and CDR2 sequences are SGHRS and YFSETQ. The CDR3 numbers 17 residues from cysteine through phenylalanine. Only CDR3 DNA remains: 51 bases, in frame from the first base. Relative to germline, V is 1 base shorter and J is 3 bases shorter, with 17 bases between their ends. This clonotype was seen a few times. Its antigen is still unknown. The sample holds no much larger clone one base away, and base qualities are not on file. The run used an Illumina HiSeq 2500. Quantitative 5'-RACE with molecular barcodes was the method used to prepare the TCR beta libraries. In the source study's methods: A new computational method based on a probabilistic model of VDJ rearrangement was used to identify disease-linked TCR variants. TCRdb trimmed the raw reads at Q25, called clones with MiXCR and kept productive beta chains. Each entry merges the rows of one CDR3 protein and shows their most common DNA and genes. TCRdb's processing, not the study's, gives the V and J calls here. The sample has roughly 190,000 distinct CDR3 sequences on record, 10% to 15% of them singletons. Clones ranked in the top ten supply more than 15% of the sample.

What the research found in general, with its limitations: Some motif variants had previously been reported in the synovial fluid and blood of reactive arthritis patients, which suggests shared mechanisms of disease initiation. In peripheral blood, the disease-linked clones were found at relatively low frequencies and had a CD8+ phenotype. A TCR beta motif of several highly homologous amino acid variants appeared characteristic of blood from ankylosing spondylitis patients. The disease-linked clones were reported to be significantly enriched in matched synovial fluid samples from ankylosing spondylitis patients.

The sequence was collected from a male donor with ankylosing spondylitis or in good health (not recorded which). The sample comprised blood, either unsorted or a sorted T cell fraction (not recorded which). This chain is built from TRBV5-1 and TRBJ2-1, and TRBD2 may be the D gene, going by 6 matching bases. At the DNA level, the sequence is TGCGCCAGCAGCTTGAACTCGGGGGACTTTCTCTACAATGAGCAGTTCTTC. Its product reads: CASSLNSGDFLYNEQFF.